The 29 T cell receptor beta chains presented below share a single source sample, sequenced in a study of T cells in Graves' hyperthyroidism and ophthalmopathy. From RNA transcripts, TCR beta CDR3 regions were amplified. TCR CDR3 underwent first-round RT-PCR with the HTBI primer set. TCRdb used MiXCR to reprocess the multiplex PCR reads, holding one entry per CDR3 protein. The table shows some 350,000 distinct CDR3 sequences, with around 15% occurring only once. The sample was blood. The receptors shown here come from a woman in her 40s with Graves' ophthalmopathy.

This clonotype was detected ten times or more. The rearrangement uses TRBV5-1 and TRBJ1-1; D is unclear. The CDR3 is 13 amino acids. V was trimmed by 2 bases and J by 3 bases, leaving 8 bases between them. CDR1 SGHRS and CDR2 YFSETQ come from the germline V gene. CDR3 loop: CASSLVVDTEAFF. The DNA of the CDR3 is TGCGCCAGCAGCTTAGTCGTCGACACTGAAGCTTTCTTT.

This clonotype was counted many times. The V call is TRBV5-5, the J call TRBJ2-5; no definite D call. The V gene lost 0 bases and the J gene lost 4 bases, with 10 bases spanning the gap. Germline CDR1 is SGHKS and CDR2 is YYEKEE (reference sequence). This CDR3 is 14 amino acids long. The CDR3 region has the DNA TGTGCCAGCAGCTTGGTCGGTGCATCAGAGACCCAGTACTTC. Translating gives CASSLVGASETQYF.

V usage is TRBV18 and J usage is TRBJ2-3, with D maybe TRBD1 (5 bases). The CDR3 loop spans 17 amino acids. Germline CDR1 reads KGHSH; CDR2 reads LQKENI. With 6 bases removed from V and 0 bases from J, the gap between germline ends came to 19 bases. Written as DNA, the CDR3 is TGTGCCAGCTCCCCAGGGTTATCGGCAGGGAGCACAGATACGCAGTATTTT. As protein: CASSPGLSAGSTDTQYF.

This clonotype was found a few times. This rearrangement joins TRBV6-1 to TRBJ2-2; TRBD2 aligns across 7 bases. The CDR3 is made up of 12 amino acids. J lost 5 bases, V lost 6 bases, and 0 bases had no gene match. From germline, CDR1 is MNHNS and CDR2 SASEGT. The CDR3 DNA follows: TGTGCCAGCAGGCGGGAGACCGGGGAGCTGTTTTTT. Translation: CASRRETGELFF.

This chain uses TRBV29-1 with TRBJ2-1, with D possibly called TRBD1 or TRBD2 (5 bases each). Germline V lookup: CDR1 SQVTM, CDR2 ANQGSEA. CDR3 size: 12 residues. The CDR3 loop reads CNVQRKGHEQFF. The DNA for the CDR3 is TGCAACGTCCAAAGGAAGGGACATGAGCAGTTCTTC.

This clonotype was counted many times. V usage is TRBV5-6 and J usage is TRBJ1-4; D call uncertain. V lost 2 bases and J 7 bases, leaving 12 bases between the germline ends. The CDR3 contains 14 residues. Germline assignment: CDR1 SGHDT and CDR2 YYEEEE. CDR3 sequence reads: CASSFRIAGEKLFF. As DNA, the CDR3 is TGTGCCAGCAGCTTCCGGATAGCAGGTGAAAAACTGTTTTTT.

This clonotype has at least ten counts. The V call is TRBV10-3, the J call TRBJ1-1; no reliable D call. Trimming took 4 bases from V and 1 from J, leaving 7 bases between them. The CDR3 consists of 13 residues. Germline V lookup: CDR1 ENHRY, CDR2 SYGVKD. CDR3 DNA sequence: TGTGCCATCAGTGGAACGGGGAACACTGAAGCTTTCTTT. Translation: CAISGTGNTEAFF.

This clonotype has ten or more counts. This chain uses TRBV20-1 with TRBJ1-5; 10 bases match TRBD1. The CDR3 extends over 15 amino acids. Germline V gives CDR1 DFQATT, CDR2 SNEGSKA (reference sequence). V trimming: 3 bases; J trimming: 3 bases; junction bases outside the gene matches: 5. The CDR3 is CSASGTGVINQPQHF. CDR3 sequence (DNA): TGCAGTGCTAGCGGGACAGGGGTGATCAATCAGCCCCAGCATTTT.

This clonotype was picked up many times. The chain employs TRBV11-2 and TRBJ2-5; D is uncertain. From germline, CDR1 is SGHAT and CDR2 FQNNGV. Trimming took 1 base from V and 3 from J, leaving 6 bases between them. The length of the CDR3 is 13 residues. The CDR3 DNA sequence: TGTGCCAGCAGCTTAGGCGACAAAGAGACCCAGTACTTC. Its protein product is CASSLGDKETQYF.

V is TRBV29-1 and J is TRBJ2-3; D tentatively fits TRBD1 or TRBD2 (6 bases each). Germline assignment: CDR1 SQVTM and CDR2 ANQGSEA. The CDR3 runs to 13 residues. The ends were cut back, 8 bases at V and 4 bases at J, with 16 bases in the middle. The CDR3 region is CSSNGGPPDTQYF. CDR3 DNA: TGCAGCTCGAACGGGGGCCCCCCAGATACGCAGTATTTT.

In its sample, this clonotype was seen once. The genes are TRBV4-1 and TRBJ1-4; TRBD1 agrees at 7 bases. Germline values: CDR1 MGHRA, CDR2 YSYEKL. This CDR3 comprises 15 residues. With 3 bases clipped from V and 8 bases from J, the junction kept 9 bases outside the gene matches. The CDR3 loop is CASSQTDRDSEKLFF. The CDR3 DNA sequence: TGCGCCAGCAGCCAGACCGACAGGGATTCGGAAAAACTGTTTTTT.

The chain combines TRBV19 with TRBJ1-1, with TRBD1 matching 7 bases. Trimming cost V 6 bases and J 5 bases; bases outside gene matches: 21. This CDR3 region has 18 residues. Germline V gene sequence: CDR1 LNHDA, CDR2 SQIVND (reference sequence). The CDR3 nucleotides read TGTGCCAGTAGAAGAAATCCGGGACAGTCCTTCGGGGGAACTGAAGCTTTCTTT. This gives the protein CASRRNPGQSFGGTEAFF.

V gene TRBV6-1 combines with J gene TRBJ1-6, with 9 bases that match TRBD1. The J segment lost 9 bases and the V segment lost 6 bases, leaving 9 bases of the junction unmatched. CDR1 and CDR2 from the germline V gene are MNHNS and SASEGT. There are 15 residues in the CDR3. The CDR3: CASRSPGTGSSPLHF. In DNA form, the CDR3 reads TGTGCCAGCAGATCCCCCGGGACAGGGAGTTCACCCCTCCACTTT.

This clonotype was recorded many times. The rearrangement uses TRBV2 and TRBJ1-5; perhaps TRBD1 as D (6 bases). CDR1 SNHLY and CDR2 FYNNEI come from the germline V gene. V gave up 4 bases and J gave up 4 bases, with 11 bases separating them. This CDR3 comprises 14 residues. The CDR3 reads CASSVGGGNQPQHF. In DNA form, the CDR3 reads TGTGCCAGCAGTGTAGGGGGTGGAAATCAGCCCCAGCATTTT.

Of note for this clonotype: Germline is not matched at one junction end, which may reflect a read error. The genes are TRBV10-3 and TRBJ1-1, with a possible D match to TRBD1 (6 bases). This CDR3 spans 17 amino acids. The germline CDR1 and CDR2 sequences are ENHRY and SYGVKD. The CDR3 DNA follows: TGTGCCATCAGCCCTAGGGGGTCCATTAGCCCAGGCCTTGAACCTTTCTTT. This encodes CAISPRGSISPGLEPFF.

CDR3 in DNA: TGTGCCAGCAGCTCCACAGGGTTTTCCTACGAGCAGTACTTC. It encodes CASSSTGFSYEQYF. The V and J genes are TRBV5-8 and TRBJ2-7; TRBD1 might be the D (6 bases). This CDR3 region has 14 residues. With 3 bases removed from V and 1 base from J, the gap between germline ends came to 11 bases. Germline V lookup: CDR1 SGHTS, CDR2 YDEGEE.

This clonotype was counted many times. The rearrangement joins TRBV2 to TRBJ1-2; the D is unclear. The ends were cut back, 9 bases at V and 2 bases at J, with 13 bases in the middle. The CDR3 is 13 residues long. Germline lookup yields CDR1 SNHLY and CDR2 FYNNEI. CDR3 in amino acids: CARSARLNYGYTF. The CDR3 DNA sequence: TGTGCCAGATCAGCGAGGCTGAACTATGGCTACACCTTC. The variable domain in full, with the rest retrieved from reference TRBV2 and TRBJ1-2, is EPEVTQTPSHQVTQMGQEVILRCVPISNHLYFYWYRQILGQKVEFLVSFYNNEISEKSEIFDDQFSVERPDGSNFTLKIRSTKLEDSAMYFCARSARLNYGYTFGSGTRLTVV.

This clonotype was counted many times. This chain links TRBV20-1 with TRBJ2-3, with TRBD1 identical over 9 bases. V trimming: 5 bases; J trimming: 2 bases; junction bases outside the gene matches: 11. The germline CDR1 and CDR2 sequences are DFQATT and SNEGSKA (reference sequence). The CDR3 is 16 residues long. In DNA form, the CDR3 reads TGCAGTGCTGCCCGGGACAGGGAATCCATCACAGATACGCAGTATTTT. It encodes CSAARDRESITDTQYF.

V is TRBV5-1 and J is TRBJ2-3; 9 bases are a match to TRBD2. V shed 2 bases and J 8 bases; nucleotides not matched to a gene: 6. Germline assignment: CDR1 SGHRS and CDR2 YFSETQ. The CDR3 sequence is 14 residues long. CDR3 residues: CASSLSGGMGTQYF. For the CDR3, the DNA is TGCGCCAGCAGCTTAAGCGGGGGGATGGGTACGCAGTATTTT.

This clonotype was observed a few times. The chain recombines TRBV7-9 with TRBJ1-4, with a tentative D call TRBD1 (6 bases). Germline CDR1 SEHNR, CDR2 FQNEAQ (reference sequence). The V end lost 5 bases, the J end lost 3 bases, and 10 bases lay between the germline ends. This CDR3 region has 14 residues. CDR3 sequence (DNA): TGTGCCAGCAGCAAAGGACAGCCTAATGAAAAACTGTTTTTT. It codes for CASSKGQPNEKLFF.

V gene TRBV5-1 combines with J gene TRBJ2-7, with 9 bases aligning to TRBD1. The CDR3 spans 15 residues. Losses at the gene ends were 0 bases for V and 5 bases for J; bases not matched to a gene: 6. The germline V gene encodes CDR1 SGHRS and CDR2 YFSETQ. The CDR3 sequence is CASSLAGTGYDEQYF. In DNA form, the CDR3 reads TGCGCCAGCAGCTTGGCCGGGACAGGGTACGACGAGCAGTACTTC.

The V call is TRBV3-1, the J call TRBJ2-7; D is undetermined. V was cut by 0 bases and J by 0 bases, with 9 bases left in between. The CDR3 loop spans 15 amino acids. Germline V gene sequence: CDR1 LGHDT, CDR2 YNNKEL (reference sequence). The CDR3 spells CASSQEPISSYEQYF. The CDR3, as DNA: TGTGCCAGCAGCCAAGAGCCAATAAGCTCCTACGAGCAGTACTTC.

This clonotype was counted ten times or more. The V call is TRBV12-3 or TRBV12-4, the J call TRBJ1-2; 7 bases are shared with TRBD1. V trimming: 5 bases; J trimming: 6 bases; junction bases outside the gene matches: 12. The CDR3 extends over 15 amino acids. As DNA, the CDR3 is TGTGCCAGCAGTCTGAACGGACAGGTACGCAATGGCTACACCTTC. Translation gives CASSLNGQVRNGYTF.

This clonotype was counted many times. This rearrangement joins TRBV29-1 to TRBJ1-1; D remains unclear. Per germline, CDR1 SQVTM and CDR2 ANQGSEA. V was cut by 4 bases and J by 0 bases, with 9 bases left in between. The CDR3 spans 13 residues. DNA for the CDR3: TGCAGCGTTGCCCTCGGGGTGAACACTGAAGCTTTCTTT. Translation gives CSVALGVNTEAFF. The variable domain in full, completed from reference TRBV29-1 and TRBJ1-1, reads SAVISQKPSRDICQRGTSLTIQCQVDSQVTMMFWYRQQPGQSLTLIATANQGSEATYESGFVIDKFPISRPNLTFSTLTVSNMSPEDSSIYLCSVALGVNTEAFFGQGTRLTVV.

This clonotype was seen a handful of times. The chain employs TRBV5-4 and TRBJ1-2; possibly TRBD1 for D (5 bases). V was pared by 4 bases and J by 1 base, with 14 bases between. CDR1 is SGHNT and CDR2 is YYREEE in the germline V gene (reference sequence). The length of the CDR3 is 15 residues. CDR3 residues: CASSGRDRLNYGYTF. CDR3 bases: TGTGCCAGCAGCGGCAGGGACCGCCTTAACTATGGCTACACCTTC.

Concerning this clonotype itself: Being one base from a much bigger clone, this may be a read error. J is TRBJ1-2 and V is TRBV10-3; D ambiguous. This CDR3 comprises 11 residues. The germline gives CDR1 ENHRY, CDR2 SYGVKD. The CDR3 nucleotides are TGTGCCAGCAGTGAGTCCGATGGCTACACCTTC. Translated, it gives CASSESDGYTF.

The V gene is TRBV19, the J gene TRBJ2-2, with D possibly matching TRBD2 (5 bases). This CDR3 region has 15 residues. Per the germline V gene, CDR1 is LNHDA and CDR2 is SQIVND (reference sequence). The V and J ends lost 3 bases and 1 base respectively, with 9 bases between them. The CDR3 loop is CASSIPGMNTGELFF. The CDR3 nucleotides are TGTGCCAGTAGTATCCCGGGGATGAACACCGGGGAGCTGTTTTTT.

This clonotype came up a few times. The chain recombines TRBV6-4 with TRBJ2-1; D not resolved. The CDR3 is 12 residues long. The germline V gene encodes CDR1 MRHNA and CDR2 SNTAGT. Trimming took off 6 bases at V and 4 bases at J, with 7 bases between the two ends. The DNA of the CDR3 is TGTGCCAGCAGCGACCGTTACAATGAGCAGTTCTTC. This sequence encodes CASSDRYNEQFF.

In regard to this clonotype: A much bigger clone sits one base away, suggesting this may be a read error. V and J are TRBV10-1 and TRBJ2-3; maybe TRBD2 (5 bases). V was clipped by 8 bases and J by 6 bases, with 18 bases between them. CDR1 and CDR2 (germline): WNHNN, SYGVQD (reference sequence). The CDR3 is 14 amino acids. CDR3 DNA: TGCGCCAGCGGGAAAGAGGACTTTCGGGATACGCAGTATTTT. It translates to CASGKEDFRDTQYF.